The clone carrying this T cell receptor (beta chain) appeared a few times. The antigen remains unidentified. Repertoires were generated with immunoSEQ multiplex PCR, while TCRdb's copy carries only in-frame clones and drops some. This sample has around 340,000 clones; 75% to 90% occur once, and the top ten carry under 6%. Regarding treatment: 19 received Ad26.COV2.S at low or high dose, single or two shots; several received placebo; per-sample allocation not given. The investigators took samples on day 63 after the first vaccine or placebo injection. The donor was a Boston adult aged 18-55 years. The data are from a study of Ad26.COV2.S vaccination and SARS-CoV-2 variants. The wider study: Recipients of Ad26.COV2.S got it intramuscularly, once or twice 56 days apart. General study results and limits: Similar non-spike TCR breadth was seen in vaccine and placebo recipients. Greater spike-specific TCR breadth was seen in vaccine recipients than in placebo recipients.

The CDR3 is 16 residues long. Trimming pared 5 bases from V and 2 bases from J, leaving 15 bases between. Germline CDR1 is KGHSH and CDR2 is LQKENI. This chain links TRBV18 with TRBJ2-2; D may be TRBD1 (6 bases). The clonotype comes from a person between 18 and 65 years old who received the Ad26.COV2.S COVID-19 vaccine or a placebo. The sample here was peripheral blood, taken in a trial of Ad26.COV2.S vaccine versus placebo. CDR3 DNA: TGTGCCAGCTCATCCGGGACAATGGGTAACACCGGGGAGCTGTTTTTT. Translated, it gives CASSSGTMGNTGELFF.